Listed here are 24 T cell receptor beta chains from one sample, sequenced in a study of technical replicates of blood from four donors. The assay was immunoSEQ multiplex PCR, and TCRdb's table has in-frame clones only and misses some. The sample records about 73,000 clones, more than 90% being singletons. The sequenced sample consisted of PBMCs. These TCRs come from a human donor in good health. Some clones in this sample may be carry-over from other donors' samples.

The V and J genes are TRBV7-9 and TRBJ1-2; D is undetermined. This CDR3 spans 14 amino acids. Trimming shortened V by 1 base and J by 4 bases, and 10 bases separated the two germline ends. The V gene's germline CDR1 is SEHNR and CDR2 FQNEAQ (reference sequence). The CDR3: CASSLDGLTYGYTF. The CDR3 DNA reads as TGTGCCAGCAGCTTAGACGGACTCACCTATGGCTACACCTTC.

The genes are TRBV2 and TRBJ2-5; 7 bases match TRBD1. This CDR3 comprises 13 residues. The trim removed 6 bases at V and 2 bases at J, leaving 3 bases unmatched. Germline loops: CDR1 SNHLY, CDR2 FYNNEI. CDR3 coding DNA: TGTGCCAGCAGGGGGACAGTTCAAGAGACCCAGTACTTC. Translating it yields CASRGTVQETQYF.

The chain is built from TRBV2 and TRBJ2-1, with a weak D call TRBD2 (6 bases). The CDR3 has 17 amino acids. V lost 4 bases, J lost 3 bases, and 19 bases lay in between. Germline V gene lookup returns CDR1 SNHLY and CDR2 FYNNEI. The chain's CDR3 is CASSVRWGTQYYNEQFF. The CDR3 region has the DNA TGTGCCAGCAGTGTTCGGTGGGGGACTCAATACTACAATGAGCAGTTCTTC.

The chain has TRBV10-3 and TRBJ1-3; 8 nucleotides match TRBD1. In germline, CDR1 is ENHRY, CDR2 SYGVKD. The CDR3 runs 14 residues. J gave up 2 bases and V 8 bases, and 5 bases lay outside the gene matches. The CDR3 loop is CAIGQGGTGNTIYF. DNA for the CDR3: TGTGCCATCGGACAGGGAGGCACTGGAAACACCATATATTTT.

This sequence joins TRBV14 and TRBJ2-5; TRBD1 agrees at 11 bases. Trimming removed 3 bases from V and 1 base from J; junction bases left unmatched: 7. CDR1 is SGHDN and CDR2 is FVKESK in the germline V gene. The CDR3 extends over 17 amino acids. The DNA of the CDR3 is TGTGCCAGCAGCCATTTACGGACAGGGGGCCTCCAAGAGACCCAGTACTTC. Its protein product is CASSHLRTGGLQETQYF.

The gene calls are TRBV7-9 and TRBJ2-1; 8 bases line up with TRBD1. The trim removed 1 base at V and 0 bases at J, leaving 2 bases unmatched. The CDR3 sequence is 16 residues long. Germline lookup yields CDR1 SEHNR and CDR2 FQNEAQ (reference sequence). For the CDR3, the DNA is TGTGCCAGCAGCTTAGTGCAGGGGGCCTCCTACAATGAGCAGTTCTTC. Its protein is CASSLVQGASYNEQFF. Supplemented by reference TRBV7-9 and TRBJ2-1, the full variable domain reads DTGVSQNPRHKITKRGQNVTFRCDPISEHNRLYWYRQTLGQGPEFLTYFQNEAQLEKSRLLSDRFSAERPKGSFSTLEIQRTEQGDSAMYLCASSLVQGASYNEQFFGPGTRLTVL.

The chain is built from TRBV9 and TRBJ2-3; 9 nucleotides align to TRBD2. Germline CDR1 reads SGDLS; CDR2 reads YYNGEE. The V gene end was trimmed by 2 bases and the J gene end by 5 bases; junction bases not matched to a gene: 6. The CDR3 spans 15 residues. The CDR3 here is CASSVGSGSQDTQYF. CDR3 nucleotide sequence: TGTGCCAGCAGCGTGGGTAGCGGGAGTCAAGATACGCAGTATTTT.

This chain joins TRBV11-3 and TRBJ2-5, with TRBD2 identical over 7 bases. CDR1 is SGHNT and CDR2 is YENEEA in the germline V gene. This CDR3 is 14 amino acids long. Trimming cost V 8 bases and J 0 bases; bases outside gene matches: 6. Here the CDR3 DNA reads TGTGCCAGCTCTGCTGGGGGGGACCAAGAGACCCAGTACTTC. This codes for CASSAGGDQETQYF.

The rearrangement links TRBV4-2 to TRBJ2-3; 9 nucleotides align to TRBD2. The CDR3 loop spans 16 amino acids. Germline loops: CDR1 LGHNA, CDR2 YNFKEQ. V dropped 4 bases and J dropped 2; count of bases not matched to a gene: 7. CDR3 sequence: CASSPLAGKTTDTQYF. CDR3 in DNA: TGTGCCAGCAGCCCTCTAGCGGGGAAAACCACAGATACGCAGTATTTT.

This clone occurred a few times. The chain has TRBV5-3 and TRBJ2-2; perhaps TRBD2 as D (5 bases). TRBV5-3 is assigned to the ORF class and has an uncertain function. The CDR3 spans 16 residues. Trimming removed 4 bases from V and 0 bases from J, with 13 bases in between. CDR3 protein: CARSLSRLPNTGELFF. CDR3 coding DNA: TGTGCCAGAAGCCTCTCAAGACTACCGAACACCGGGGAGCTGTTTTTT.

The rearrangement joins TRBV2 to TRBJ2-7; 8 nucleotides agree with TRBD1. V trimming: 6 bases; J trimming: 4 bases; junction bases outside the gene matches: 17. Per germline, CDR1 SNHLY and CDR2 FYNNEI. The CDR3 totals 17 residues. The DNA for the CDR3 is TGTGCCAGCAGCTCCGGGACAGGACAGGAGAGGGAATACGAGCAGTACTTC. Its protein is CASSSGTGQEREYEQYF. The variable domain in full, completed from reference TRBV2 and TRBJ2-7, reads EPEVTQTPSHQVTQMGQEVILRCVPISNHLYFYWYRQILGQKVEFLVSFYNNEISEKSEIFDDQFSVERPDGSNFTLKIRSTKLEDSAMYFCASSSGTGQEREYEQYFGPGTRLTVT.

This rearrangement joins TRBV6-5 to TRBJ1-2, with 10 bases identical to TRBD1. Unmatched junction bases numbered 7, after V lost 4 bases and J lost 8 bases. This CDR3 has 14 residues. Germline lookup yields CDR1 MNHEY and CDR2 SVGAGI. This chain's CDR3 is CASSLAGQGRGYTF. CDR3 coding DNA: TGTGCCAGCAGTTTAGCGGGACAGGGGCGCGGCTACACCTTC.

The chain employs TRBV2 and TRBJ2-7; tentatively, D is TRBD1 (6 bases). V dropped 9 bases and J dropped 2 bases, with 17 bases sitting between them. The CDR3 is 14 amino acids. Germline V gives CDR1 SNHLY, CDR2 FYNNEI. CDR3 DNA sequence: TGTGCCAGTCCCCCGGACAGCGTGCCCTACGAGCAGTACTTC. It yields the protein CASPPDSVPYEQYF.

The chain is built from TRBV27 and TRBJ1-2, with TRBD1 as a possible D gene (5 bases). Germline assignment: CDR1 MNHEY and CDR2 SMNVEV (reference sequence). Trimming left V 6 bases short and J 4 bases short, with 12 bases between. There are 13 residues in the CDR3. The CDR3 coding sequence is TGTGCCAGCAGCGCGGGGGGGGGCTATGGCTACACCTTC. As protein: CASSAGGGYGYTF.

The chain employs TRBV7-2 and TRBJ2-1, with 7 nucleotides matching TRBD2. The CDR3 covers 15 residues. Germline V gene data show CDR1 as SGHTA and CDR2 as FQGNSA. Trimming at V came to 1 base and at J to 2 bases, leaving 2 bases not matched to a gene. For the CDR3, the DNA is TGTGCCAGCAGCTTAGGTCGGGGGGCCTACAATGAGCAGTTCTTC. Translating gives CASSLGRGAYNEQFF. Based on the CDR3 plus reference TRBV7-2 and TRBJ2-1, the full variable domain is GAGVSQSPSNKVTEKGKDVELRCDPISGHTALYWYRQSLGQGLEFLIYFQGNSAPDKSGLPSDRFSAERTGGSVSTLTIQRTQQEDSAVYLCASSLGRGAYNEQFFGPGTRLTVL.

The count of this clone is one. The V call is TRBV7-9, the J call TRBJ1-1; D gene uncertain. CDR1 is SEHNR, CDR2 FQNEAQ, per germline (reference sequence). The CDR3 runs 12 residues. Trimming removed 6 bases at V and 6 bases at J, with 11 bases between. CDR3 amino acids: CASSLHSSEAFF. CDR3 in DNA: TGTGCCAGCAGTCTACACAGCTCTGAAGCTTTCTTT.

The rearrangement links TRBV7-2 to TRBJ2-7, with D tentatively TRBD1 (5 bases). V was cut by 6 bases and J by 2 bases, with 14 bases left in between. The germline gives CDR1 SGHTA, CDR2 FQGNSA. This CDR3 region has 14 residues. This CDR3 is CASRLDRITYEQYF. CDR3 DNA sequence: TGTGCCAGCAGACTCGACAGAATTACCTACGAGCAGTACTTC.

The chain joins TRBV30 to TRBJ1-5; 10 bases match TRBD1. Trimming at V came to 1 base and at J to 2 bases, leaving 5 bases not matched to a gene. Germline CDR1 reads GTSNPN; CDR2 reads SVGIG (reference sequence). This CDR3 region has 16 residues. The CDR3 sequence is CAWSGGGTGGNQPQHF. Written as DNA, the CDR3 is TGTGCCTGGAGTGGGGGAGGGACAGGGGGCAATCAGCCCCAGCATTTT.

Here the CDR3 DNA reads TGTGCCAGCAGCCCGCGGGGACCGAACTACGAGCAGTACTTC. The encoded protein is CASSPRGPNYEQYF. The chain couples TRBV7-9 to TRBJ2-7; a possible D gene is TRBD2 (6 bases). Trimming removed 5 bases at V and 3 bases at J, with 14 bases between. Per the germline V gene, CDR1 is SEHNR and CDR2 is FQNEAQ (reference sequence). The CDR3 has 14 residues.

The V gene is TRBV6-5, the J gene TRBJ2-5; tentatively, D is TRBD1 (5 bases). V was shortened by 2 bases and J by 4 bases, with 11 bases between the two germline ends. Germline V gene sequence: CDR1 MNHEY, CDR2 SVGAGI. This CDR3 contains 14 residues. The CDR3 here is CASSYTGPRETQYF. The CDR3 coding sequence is TGTGCCAGCAGTTACACAGGACCCCGAGAGACCCAGTACTTC.

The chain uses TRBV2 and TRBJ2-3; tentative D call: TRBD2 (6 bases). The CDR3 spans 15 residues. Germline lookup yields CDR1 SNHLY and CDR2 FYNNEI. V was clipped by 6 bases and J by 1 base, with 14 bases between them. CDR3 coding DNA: TGTGCCAGCAGGAGGGACTTGTTTCGCACAGATACGCAGTATTTT. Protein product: CASRRDLFRTDTQYF.

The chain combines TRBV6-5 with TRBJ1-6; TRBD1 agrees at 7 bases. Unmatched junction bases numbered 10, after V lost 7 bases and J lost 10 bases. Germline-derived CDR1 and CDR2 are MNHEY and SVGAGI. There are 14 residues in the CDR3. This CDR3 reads CASTREGAGSPLHF. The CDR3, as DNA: TGTGCCAGCACCCGAGAGGGGGCGGGCTCACCCCTCCACTTT.

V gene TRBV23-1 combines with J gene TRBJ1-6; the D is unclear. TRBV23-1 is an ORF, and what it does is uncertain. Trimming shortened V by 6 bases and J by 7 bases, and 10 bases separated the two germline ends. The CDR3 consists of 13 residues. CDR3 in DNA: TGCGCCAGCAGCCCTCGGAGGAATTCACCCCTCCACTTT. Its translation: CASSPRRNSPLHF.

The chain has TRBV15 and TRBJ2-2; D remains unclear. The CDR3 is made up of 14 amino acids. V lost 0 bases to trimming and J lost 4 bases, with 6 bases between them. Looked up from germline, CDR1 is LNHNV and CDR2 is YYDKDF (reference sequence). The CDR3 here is CATSRDPTTGELFF. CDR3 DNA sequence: TGTGCCACCAGCAGAGATCCTACCACCGGGGAGCTGTTTTTT.